These 6 T cell receptor beta chains share one sample of origin, sequenced in a study of post-analysis software for immune sequencing data (dated by TCRdb to between 2015 and 2017). General findings and caveats noted by the study authors: Patients showed significantly higher frequencies than controls for a handful of TRBV segments, among them TRBV5-6, TRBV5-1 and TRBV20-1.

Antigen specificity for these receptors is unknown. The protocol used for the library was PCR. The sample was run on an Illumina HiSeq 2500. To reduce PCR and sequencing biases, unique molecular identifiers were built into the TCR beta cDNA libraries. TCRdb itself trimmed the public reads at Q25 with fastp, ran MiXCR and retained productive beta chains. Rows merge per CDR3 protein into single entries with the most common DNA and genes. In all, the sample holds about 400,000 distinct CDR3 sequences, and around 37% of those were seen once. The top ten clonotypes cover around an eighth of the sample. The sequenced material came from blood. The receptors were sampled from a girl aged 5-17 years with multiple sclerosis.

V gene TRBV24-1 combines with J gene TRBJ1-2; no reliable D call. Trimming removed 5 bases from V and 2 bases from J, with 14 bases in between. The CDR3 consists of 15 residues. The germline V gene has CDR1 KGHDR and CDR2 SFDVKD. The CDR3 region is CATSGWETGNYGYTF. The CDR3 DNA is TGTGCCACCAGTGGGTGGGAAACGGGAAACTATGGCTACACCTTC.

The chain carries TRBV9 and TRBJ2-3; D call uncertain. Trimming removed 0 bases at V and 2 bases at J, with 7 bases between. CDR3 length equals 14 residues. Germline loops: CDR1 SGDLS, CDR2 YYNGEE. The CDR3 loop is CASSVDGPTDTQYF. The CDR3 DNA sequence: TGTGCCAGCAGCGTAGATGGACCCACAGATACGCAGTATTTT.

This clonotype was picked up a small number of times. The rearrangement joins TRBV20-1 to TRBJ2-7, with TRBD1 matching 9 bases. Unmatched junction bases numbered 5, after V lost 5 bases and J lost 0 bases. Germline V gene data show CDR1 as DFQATT and CDR2 as SNEGSKA (reference sequence). This CDR3 contains 14 residues. CDR3: CSARTGGPSYEQYF. CDR3 bases: TGCAGTGCTCGAACAGGGGGCCCCTCCTACGAGCAGTACTTC.

As for this clonotype: With a much larger clone just one base away, this may be a read error. The rearrangement links TRBV5-1 to TRBJ2-1; 7 bases are a match to TRBD1. The V gene end was trimmed by 2 bases and the J gene end by 8 bases; junction bases not matched to a gene: 1. CDR1 SGHRS and CDR2 YFSETQ come from the germline V gene. CDR3 length equals 12 residues. CDR3 protein: CASSFQGDEQFF. The CDR3 DNA reads as TGCGCCAGCAGCTTTCAGGGGGATGAGCAGTTCTTC.

The chain has TRBV20-1 and TRBJ1-5; D is unresolved. V was pared by 3 bases and J by 9 bases, with 12 bases between. In germline, CDR1 is DFQATT, CDR2 SNEGSKA (reference sequence). This CDR3 has 12 amino acids. The CDR3, as DNA: TGCAGTGCTAGGACGGCCCCAGGGCCCCAGCATTTT. Its protein is CSARTAPGPQHF.

The chain combines TRBV29-1 with TRBJ2-1; 8 bases map to TRBD2. Germline V gene data show CDR1 as SQVTM and CDR2 as ANQGSEA. This CDR3 contains 14 residues. After removal of 1 base from V and 5 bases from J, the junction contained 4 bases not matched to a gene. CDR3 residues: CSVEGSGGHNEQFF. The CDR3 DNA follows: TGCAGCGTTGAAGGGTCGGGGGGGCACAATGAGCAGTTCTTC.